The 27 T cell receptor beta chains below come from one sample, sequenced in a study of human T cells and chemical hapten exposure (TCRdb year 2021). The protocol used for the library was RACE. Sequencing used a NextSeq 500. TCRdb reprocessing: public reads trimmed at Q25 with fastp, clones called with MiXCR, in-frame beta chains kept. CDR3 protein sequences are deduplicated, and each keeps its most common genes and DNA. The sample table holds 65,000 or so distinct CDR3 sequences, of which approximately 6.2% were seen once. The leading ten clones occupy 3% to 4% of the sample. According to the study, the label for this sample's time point signals: healthy volunteer bleed at 6 weeks. Total RNA was isolated from unfractionated whole blood collected in Tempus Blood RNA tubes. The sequencing sample was made of whole blood. All receptors derive from a female donor in good health. Some clones in this sample may be carry-over from other donors' samples.

The chain couples TRBV28 to TRBJ2-3, with TRBD1 matching 7 bases. V was clipped by 3 bases and J by 2 bases; unmatched bases: 14. The germline CDR1 and CDR2 sequences are MDHEN and SYDVKM. This CDR3 has 18 amino acids. DNA for the CDR3: TGTGCCAGCAGTTTGAACCCTAACAGGGGCTATGCCACAGATACGCAGTATTTT. Translation gives CASSLNPNRGYATDTQYF.

This clonotype was found many times. The J gene is TRBJ2-3, the V gene TRBV25-1; 9 bases are shared with TRBD1. J gave up 4 bases and V 5 bases, and 10 bases lay outside the gene matches. The CDR3 has 16 amino acids. Germline assignment: CDR1 MGHDK and CDR2 SYGVNS. The CDR3: CASSTGGRPGADTQYF. For the CDR3, the DNA is TGTGCCAGCAGTACAGGGGGCAGACCTGGGGCAGATACGCAGTATTTT.

The table lists this clonotype with a few counts. The chain recombines TRBV6-6 with TRBJ1-4; TRBD1 aligns across 9 bases. The CDR3 spans 14 residues. The germline V gene has CDR1 MNHNY and CDR2 SVGAGI (reference sequence). The V and J ends lost 6 bases and 8 bases, in that order; junction bases with no gene match: 7. The CDR3 spells CASSPQGAREKLFF. CDR3 nucleotides: TGTGCCAGCAGCCCACAGGGGGCCCGAGAAAAACTGTTTTTT.

This clonotype was seen once. This may be a read error, as it is one base from a much larger clone. The chain links TRBV2 to TRBJ2-1, with 8 bases that match TRBD2. Germline V CDR1 and CDR2: SNHLY, FYNNEI. Trimming at V came to 3 bases and at J to 9 bases, leaving 13 bases not matched to a gene. This CDR3 contains 16 residues. The CDR3 DNA follows: TGTGCCAGCAGTGACAGTCTCCGGGAGGGCCGGAGTGAGCAGTTCTTC. Its translation: CASSDSLREGRSEQFF.

This clonotype has a count of ten or more. The chain has TRBV20-1 and TRBJ2-5; D is unresolved. The V end lost 5 bases, the J end lost 7 bases, and 8 bases lay between the germline ends. CDR1 and CDR2 (germline): DFQATT, SNEGSKA (reference sequence). This CDR3 is built from 10 residues. DNA of the CDR3: TGCAGTGCTCAATCCGGGACCCAGTACTTC. Translated: CSAQSGTQYF.

In its sample, this clonotype was seen many times. This chain uses TRBV15 with TRBJ1-5, with D possibly matching TRBD1 (5 bases). Trimming took off 5 bases at V and 0 bases at J, with 11 bases between the two ends. CDR3 length: 15 amino acids. The V gene's germline CDR1 is LNHNV and CDR2 YYDKDF (reference sequence). DNA for the CDR3: TGTGCCACCAGCGGGTCGGGGGATAGCAATCAGCCCCAGCATTTT. Translation: CATSGSGDSNQPQHF.

This clonotype was counted ten times or more. J is TRBJ1-1 and V is TRBV19, with 7 bases that match TRBD1. CDR1 and CDR2 (germline): LNHDA, SQIVND (reference sequence). V gave up 7 bases and J gave up 1 base; unmatched junction bases: 3. The CDR3 totals 13 residues. CDR3 protein: CASTGQRNTEAFF. CDR3 bases: TGTGCCAGTACGGGACAGAGGAACACTGAAGCTTTCTTT.

The chain has TRBV6-1 and TRBJ2-1, with 12 bases matching TRBD2. Trimming removed 5 bases from V and 3 bases from J; junction bases left unmatched: 5. This CDR3 contains 16 residues. Germline V gives CDR1 MNHNS, CDR2 SASEGT. CDR3 in DNA: TGTGCCAGCAGTATAGGACTAGCGGGACTCTACAATGAGCAGTTCTTC. Amino acids: CASSIGLAGLYNEQFF.

This clonotype was observed a few times. This rearrangement joins TRBV12-3 or TRBV12-4 to TRBJ1-4; no definite D call. The CDR3 is 14 residues long. V was clipped by 3 bases and J by 7 bases, with 12 bases between them. CDR3 sequence reads: CASSLDRSFEKLFF. CDR3 DNA sequence: TGTGCCAGCAGTTTGGATCGAAGTTTTGAAAAACTGTTTTTT.

This clonotype was observed a handful of times. At one boundary the junction diverges from the germline segment, which might be a read error. The rearrangement uses TRBV12-3 or TRBV12-4 and TRBJ1-4; no clear D. CDR3 length: 12 residues. CDR3 DNA: TGTGCCTGCAGAGGTCTGAATGAAAAACTGTTTTTT. Its translation is CACRGLNEKLFF.

This clonotype showed up just a few times. The CDR3 region has the DNA TGTGCCAGCAGCAGTGGACAGGGAATCGACACAGATACGCAGTATTTT. Residues: CASSSGQGIDTDTQYF. The rearrangement uses TRBV28 and TRBJ2-3, with 8 bases fitting TRBD1. V dropped 6 bases and J dropped 2; count of bases not matched to a gene: 10. Germline lookup yields CDR1 MDHEN and CDR2 SYDVKM. CDR3 length: 16 residues.

This clonotype was counted ten times or more. J is TRBJ2-2 and V is TRBV7-8, with D uncertain. The V and J ends lost 5 bases and 1 base respectively, with 8 bases between them. The CDR3 contains 14 residues. The germline gives CDR1 SGHVS, CDR2 FQNEAQ. CDR3 loop: CASSPDENTGELFF. In DNA, the CDR3 is TGTGCCAGCAGCCCGGACGAGAACACCGGGGAGCTGTTTTTT.

In its sample, this clonotype was seen many times. The V and J genes are TRBV7-2 and TRBJ2-6; D not certain. The CDR3 is 13 residues long. Trimming cost V 7 bases and J 4 bases, with 8 bases left between them. Looked up from germline, CDR1 is SGHTA and CDR2 is FQGNSA. CDR3 protein: CASTKTGANVLTF. The CDR3, as DNA: TGTGCCAGCACCAAGACCGGGGCCAACGTCCTGACTTTC. Combining the CDR3 with reference TRBV7-2 and TRBJ2-6 gives the whole variable domain GAGVSQSPSNKVTEKGKDVELRCDPISGHTALYWYRQSLGQGLEFLIYFQGNSAPDKSGLPSDRFSAERTGGSVSTLTIQRTQQEDSAVYLCASTKTGANVLTFGAGSRLTVL.

This clonotype was counted ten times or more. This chain joins TRBV28 and TRBJ1-2; TRBD1 agrees at 7 bases. Germline V gene data show CDR1 as MDHEN and CDR2 as SYDVKM. The V gene end was trimmed by 8 bases and the J gene end by 4 bases; junction bases not matched to a gene: 13. The CDR3 contains 15 residues. The chain's CDR3 is CASYSPGQSFYGYTF. DNA of the CDR3: TGTGCCAGCTACTCCCCGGGACAGAGTTTCTATGGCTACACCTTC.

This clonotype was found many times. This chain joins TRBV12-3 or TRBV12-4 and TRBJ1-1; D is uncertain. The CDR3 covers 13 residues. The germline V and J ends were trimmed by 3 bases and 2 bases, with 7 bases remaining between them. The CDR3, as DNA: TGTGCCAGCAGTTTGTGGTCTAACACTGAAGCTTTCTTT. Encoded protein: CASSLWSNTEAFF.

This clonotype was counted between two and nine times. This chain joins TRBV3-1 and TRBJ2-1; 9 bases map to TRBD1. From germline, CDR1 is LGHDT and CDR2 YNNKEL (reference sequence). V shed 4 bases and J 5 bases; nucleotides not matched to a gene: 0. The CDR3 consists of 13 residues. Written as DNA, the CDR3 is TGTGCCAGCAGCCGGACAGGGGACAATGAGCAGTTCTTC. Translation gives CASSRTGDNEQFF.

This clonotype was counted a few times. The chain links TRBV11-2 to TRBJ2-4, with TRBD1 matching over 8 bases. Per the germline V gene, CDR1 is SGHAT and CDR2 is FQNNGV. The CDR3 runs to 14 residues. Trimming at V came to 5 bases and at J to 5 bases, leaving 5 bases not matched to a gene. CDR3 sequence (DNA): TGTGCCAGCAGCCCCGGACAGGGAGAAAACATTCAGTACTTC. Amino acids: CASSPGQGENIQYF.

This clonotype was seen ten or more times. The chain is built from TRBV29-1 and TRBJ2-1, with D possibly being TRBD1 or TRBD2 (5 bases each). The CDR3 spans 12 residues. Germline V gene sequence: CDR1 SQVTM, CDR2 ANQGSEA. The germline V and J ends were trimmed by 3 bases and 5 bases, with 8 bases remaining between them. CDR3 DNA: TGCAGCGTTGAGGGACCTAACAATGAGCAGTTCTTC. This sequence encodes CSVEGPNNEQFF.

The chain uses TRBV7-8 and TRBJ1-5; tentatively, D is TRBD1 (5 bases). The ends were cut back, 0 bases at V and 5 bases at J, with 5 bases in the middle. Germline V gene lookup returns CDR1 SGHVS and CDR2 FQNEAQ. This CDR3 is built from 13 residues. CDR3 bases: TGTGCCAGCAGCTTAGCCAGGGATCAGCCCCAGCATTTT. Residues: CASSLARDQPQHF.

This clonotype was seen only a few times. J is TRBJ1-5 and V is TRBV19; D is undetermined. The germline V gene has CDR1 LNHDA and CDR2 SQIVND (reference sequence). This CDR3 contains 15 residues. V was trimmed by 3 bases and J by 1 base, leaving 10 bases between them. As DNA, the CDR3 is TGTGCCAGTAGTATCTCCCGGTTGAGCAATCAGCCCCAGCATTTT. Translated: CASSISRLSNQPQHF.

This clonotype was found many times. The CDR3 protein is CASGLNQGDTQYF. DNA of the CDR3: TGTGCCAGCGGACTTAACCAGGGGGATACGCAGTATTTT. The chain joins TRBV2 to TRBJ2-3, with D tentatively TRBD1 (6 bases). Per the germline V gene, CDR1 is SNHLY and CDR2 is FYNNEI. The CDR3 contains 13 residues. Trimming shortened V by 8 bases and J by 6 bases, and 15 bases separated the two germline ends.

The V and J genes are TRBV20-1 and TRBJ2-7; either TRBD1 or TRBD2 may supply D (5 bases each). Trimming removed 4 bases at V and 3 bases at J, with 13 bases between. The CDR3 consists of 13 residues. Germline-derived CDR1 and CDR2 are DFQATT and SNEGSKA (reference sequence). This chain's CDR3 is CSATGTENYEQYF. CDR3 nucleotides: TGCAGTGCTACGGGGACCGAGAACTACGAGCAGTACTTC.

The rearrangement joins TRBV12-3 or TRBV12-4 to TRBJ2-5; 8 positions match TRBD2. The J segment lost 4 bases and the V segment lost 5 bases, leaving 3 bases of the junction unmatched. CDR3 length: 13 residues. Here the CDR3 DNA reads TGTGCCAGCAGTCCACGGGGGGGAGAGACCCAGTACTTC. It specifies CASSPRGGETQYF.

This clonotype occurred many times. V is TRBV20-1 and J is TRBJ2-7; TRBD1 aligns across 9 bases. The CDR3 runs to 11 residues. CDR1 and CDR2 (germline): DFQATT, SNEGSKA (reference sequence). The V and J ends lost 5 bases and 4 bases, in that order; junction bases with no gene match: 0. This CDR3 reads CSAGQGYEQYF. The CDR3 nucleotides read TGCAGTGCTGGACAGGGGTACGAGCAGTACTTC.

This clonotype was found a few times. J is TRBJ1-5 and V is TRBV5-5, with a weak D call TRBD1 (6 bases). CDR3 size: 15 residues. Germline CDR1 is SGHKS and CDR2 is YYEKEE (reference sequence). V was trimmed by 0 bases and J by 6 bases, leaving 13 bases between them. The CDR3 nucleotides are TGTGCCAGCAGCTTGGATACAGGGACTGGTCAGCCCCAGCATTTT. Protein: CASSLDTGTGQPQHF.

The chain combines TRBV29-1 with TRBJ2-2; 7 nucleotides line up with TRBD1. CDR1 and CDR2 from the germline V gene are SQVTM and ANQGSEA. There are 14 residues in the CDR3. With 5 bases clipped from V and 0 bases from J, the junction kept 3 bases outside the gene matches. This chain's CDR3 is CSVPGTANTGELFF. In nucleotides, the CDR3 is TGCAGCGTTCCCGGGACAGCGAACACCGGGGAGCTGTTTTTT.

This clonotype was recorded at least ten times. The chain has TRBV5-1 and TRBJ2-7; TRBD2 might be the D (6 bases). The CDR3 runs 13 residues. Germline CDR1 reads SGHRS; CDR2 reads YFSETQ. Trimming removed 7 bases at V and 2 bases at J, with 13 bases between. CDR3 protein: CASWGRIPYEQYF. As DNA, the CDR3 is TGCGCCAGCTGGGGGAGGATCCCCTACGAGCAGTACTTC.